This T cell receptor (beta chain) derives from a study of vaccination and CD4 T cells after COVID-19. Cultured CD4+ T cell DNA underwent sequencing with the Oncomine TCR Beta short-read assay. One entry per CDR3 protein results from TCRdb running MiXCR on the PCR reads. The table shows 15,000 to 20,000 distinct CDR3 sequences, with about a third occurring only once. Regarding this clonotype: As yet, its antigen is unknown.

CDR3 length: 16 amino acids. The V gene end was trimmed by 2 bases and the J gene end by 0 bases; junction bases not matched to a gene: 5. Germline V gene data show CDR1 as SGHDT and CDR2 as YYEEEE. Treatment noted: roughly nine-day PBMC culture with coronavirus spike peptide pools or control peptides (ViraFEST assay). Here the sequenced sample was CD4+ T cells from blood, cultured in vitro, taken before SARS-CoV-2 vaccination. The source of this sequence is a human donor who received a COVID-19 vaccine. The chain carries TRBV5-6 and TRBJ2-1; 7 nucleotides match TRBD2. The CDR3 here is CASSFQRGRSYNEQFF. CDR3 nucleotide sequence: TGTGCCAGCAGCTTCCAGCGGGGCCGCTCCTACAATGAGCAGTTCTTC.